The 18 T cell receptor beta chains below were found in one sample sequenced in a study of regulatory T cells in long-lasting Graves disease. Noted time point: persistent/refractory GD, antithyroid drugs over 5 years with positive TRAb. PBMC-extracted RNA yielded the TCR library. Arm-PCR with iRepertoire HTBI primers amplified the CDR3 regions for these TCR beta libraries. TCRdb reprocessed the multiplex PCR reads via MiXCR and lists one record per CDR3 protein. Among about 340,000 distinct CDR3 sequences, about 20% were seen once, and the ten largest hold just under 30%. Sequences were derived from peripheral blood mononuclear cells (PBMCs), sampled when the disease was refractory, from a patient treated with antithyroid drugs. Source of these receptors: a female donor with Graves disease.

Concerning this clonotype itself: This sequence may be a read error, since a much larger clone differs from it by one base. V and J are TRBV27 and TRBJ2-7; 10 bases are a match to TRBD2. V was pared by 4 bases and J by 9 bases, with 15 bases of the junction left unmatched. Germline CDR1 and CDR2: MNHEY and SMNVEV (reference sequence). The CDR3 contains 16 residues. The CDR3 DNA is TGTGCCAGCAGTTCCTTAGCGGGAGGTTTGGCGGACGGGCAGTACTTC. It translates to CASSSLAGGLADGQYF.

This clonotype was counted only a few times. This CDR3 is missing its conserved last phenylalanine or tryptophan, likely due to a read error. The rearrangement joins TRBV2 to TRBJ2-7; no reliable D call. The CDR3 totals 13 residues. V was shortened by 6 bases and J by 3 bases, with 12 bases between the two germline ends. In germline, CDR1 is SNHLY, CDR2 FYNNEI. This chain's CDR3 is CASSFDTRYEQYL. The DNA for the CDR3 is TGTGCCAGCAGCTTTGACACCCGCTACGAGCAGTACCTC.

This clonotype was recorded at least ten times. The rearrangement links TRBV2 to TRBJ2-2; maybe TRBD1 (6 bases). CDR3 length: 13 residues. Germline V gene lookup returns CDR1 SNHLY and CDR2 FYNNEI. Trimming took off 6 bases at V and 6 bases at J, with 11 bases between the two ends. The CDR3 sequence is CASRTGLAGELFF. The CDR3 DNA follows: TGTGCCAGCAGAACAGGGTTGGCCGGGGAGCTGTTTTTT. Supplemented by reference TRBV2 and TRBJ2-2, the full variable domain reads EPEVTQTPSHQVTQMGQEVILRCVPISNHLYFYWYRQILGQKVEFLVSFYNNEISEKSEIFDDQFSVERPDGSNFTLKIRSTKLEDSAMYFCASRTGLAGELFFGEGSRLTVL.

About this clonotype: A clone one base away is much larger, so this may be a read error. This CDR3 is missing its conserved last phenylalanine or tryptophan, likely due to a read error. The chain is built from TRBV28 and TRBJ1-1; D ambiguous. Between the trimmed V and J ends, which lost 6 bases and 10 bases, there was a span of 18 bases. The CDR3 loop spans 13 amino acids. The germline V gene has CDR1 MDHEN and CDR2 SYDVKM. The CDR3: CASSLESLAPAFS. The CDR3 DNA reads TGTGCCAGCAGCTTAGAGTCCCTCGCGCCAGCTTTCTCT.

This clonotype was seen at least ten times. The chain carries TRBV28 and TRBJ2-7, with a weak D call TRBD2 (5 bases). Germline CDR1 is MDHEN and CDR2 is SYDVKM. This CDR3 spans 11 amino acids. The V and J ends lost 8 bases and 1 base respectively, with 6 bases between them. In DNA form, the CDR3 reads TGTGCCAGCGGACTTTCCTACGAGCAGTACTTC. Translating it yields CASGLSYEQYF.

This clonotype was seen a handful of times. The CDR3 sequence is CASSVDYSYEQYF. In DNA form, the CDR3 reads TGTGCCAGCAGTGTGGACTACTCCTACGAGCAGTACTTC. The chain combines TRBV6-1 with TRBJ2-7; a possible D gene is TRBD2 (6 bases). Deletions cut 4 bases from V and 0 bases from J, with 7 bases between. Germline CDR1 and CDR2: MNHNS and SASEGT. There are 13 residues in the CDR3.

The chain carries TRBV4-2 and TRBJ2-7, with D possibly matching TRBD2 (6 bases). Trimming stripped 1 base from V and 7 bases from J, with 20 bases between. The germline gives CDR1 LGHNA, CDR2 YNFKEQ. The CDR3 consists of 16 residues. The CDR3 DNA reads TGTGCCAGCAGCCAAGGGAGGCTAGCGCCATCTTGGGAGCAGTACTTC. This sequence encodes CASSQGRLAPSWEQYF.

There are many counts of this clonotype. The chain carries TRBV7-9 and TRBJ2-5, with 7 bases identical to TRBD2. CDR3 length: 14 residues. Trimming removed 3 bases from V and 0 bases from J; junction bases left unmatched: 1. Germline CDR1 and CDR2: SEHNR and FQNEAQ (reference sequence). The CDR3 nucleotides are TGTGCCAGCAGCTTCGGGGGGTACCAAGAGACCCAGTACTTC. It encodes CASSFGGYQETQYF.

This clonotype was seen at least ten times. The rearrangement uses TRBV7-2 and TRBJ2-5; D is ambiguous. V dropped 2 bases and J dropped 4 bases, with 8 bases sitting between them. The CDR3 is 13 amino acids. Germline V gives CDR1 SGHTA, CDR2 FQGNSA. CDR3 sequence (DNA): TGTGCCAGCAGCTTATGGGTGGGAGAGACCCAGTACTTC. As protein: CASSLWVGETQYF. Full variable domain (rest looked up from reference TRBV7-2 and TRBJ2-5): GAGVSQSPSNKVTEKGKDVELRCDPISGHTALYWYRQSLGQGLEFLIYFQGNSAPDKSGLPSDRFSAERTGGSVSTLTIQRTQQEDSAVYLCASSLWVGETQYFGPGTRLLVL.

This clonotype has ten or more counts. The chain recombines TRBV11-2 with TRBJ2-7, with 10 nucleotides matching TRBD1. From germline, CDR1 is SGHAT and CDR2 FQNNGV. This CDR3 contains 15 residues. V gave up 2 bases and J gave up 5 bases; unmatched junction bases: 6. The CDR3 sequence is CASSLTGQGYNEQYF. The CDR3 DNA reads TGTGCCAGCAGCTTAACGGGACAGGGGTATAACGAGCAGTACTTC.

The J gene is TRBJ2-7, the V gene TRBV28; 10 bases map to TRBD1. V lost 5 bases, J lost 3 bases, and 7 bases stayed unmatched. Germline V gives CDR1 MDHEN, CDR2 SYDVKM. The CDR3 has 15 amino acids. This chain's CDR3 is CASSPPGQGYYEQYF. The CDR3 DNA sequence: TGTGCCAGCAGTCCCCCGGGACAGGGGTACTACGAGCAGTACTTC. Combining the CDR3 with reference TRBV28 and TRBJ2-7 gives the whole variable domain DVKVTQSSRYLVKRTGEKVFLECVQDMDHENMFWYRQDPGLGLRLIYFSYDVKMKEKGDIPEGYSVSREKKERFSLILESASTNQTSMYLCASSPPGQGYYEQYFGPGTRLTVT.

The J gene is TRBJ2-2, the V gene TRBV2; 11 bases fit TRBD2. The CDR3 loop spans 19 amino acids. V lost 5 bases and J lost 0; bases outside the gene matches: 11. Germline CDR1 SNHLY, CDR2 FYNNEI. The CDR3 spells CASSSTLAGAGTNTGELFF. CDR3 DNA: TGTGCCAGCAGTAGCACACTAGCGGGGGCAGGGACGAACACCGGGGAGCTGTTTTTT.

The chain joins TRBV5-4 to TRBJ1-2; possible D gene TRBD1, 6 bases. The CDR3 is 14 residues long. Trimming stripped 4 bases from V and 7 bases from J, with 17 bases between. Germline V gene data show CDR1 as SGHNT and CDR2 as YYREEE (reference sequence). In nucleotides, the CDR3 is TGTGCCAGCAGCCCAGAGGGGGAGCCTCCTGGCTACACCTTC. Encoded protein: CASSPEGEPPGYTF.

The chain has TRBV3-1 and TRBJ1-2; D gene uncertain. This CDR3 has 12 amino acids. Germline V gene data show CDR1 as LGHDT and CDR2 as YNNKEL (reference sequence). The germline V and J ends were trimmed by 1 base and 2 bases, with 2 bases remaining between them. The CDR3 region is CASSQVNYGYTF. The CDR3 DNA reads TGTGCCAGCAGCCAAGTAAACTATGGCTACACCTTC. Variable domain in full (rest from reference TRBV3-1 and TRBJ1-2): DTAVSQTPKYLVTQMGNDKSIKCEQNLGHDTMYWYKQDSKKFLKIMFSYNNKELIINETVPNRFSPKSPDKAHLNLHINSLELGDSAVYFCASSQVNYGYTFGSGTRLTVV.

The table lists this clonotype with a few counts. The missing conserved phenylalanine or tryptophan at the end of this CDR3 makes a read error likely. The DNA is omitted, as the CDR3 cannot be located on it reliably, and the CDR3 follows TCRdb's listing. The chain has TRBV10-3 and TRBJ1-1; TRBD1 is the table's D call and was not checked against the DNA. Germline V gene sequence: CDR1 ENHRY, CDR2 SYGVKD. The length of the CDR3 is 14 amino acids, counting both ends. CDR3 loop: CAISSPRDRGPPRM.

This chain uses TRBV9 with TRBJ2-7; possibly TRBD2 for D (5 bases). The CDR3 has 13 amino acids. In germline, CDR1 is SGDLS, CDR2 YYNGEE. Trimming removed 0 bases from V and 7 bases from J, with 11 bases in between. The CDR3 here is CASSVAEGYEQYF. In nucleotides, the CDR3 is TGTGCCAGCAGCGTAGCTGAGGGATATGAGCAGTACTTC.

This clonotype has a handful of counts. V and J are TRBV7-3 and TRBJ2-4, with D perhaps matching TRBD1 (6 bases). Germline CDR1 and CDR2: SGHTA and FQGTGA. The V gene lost 5 bases and the J gene lost 9 bases, with 14 bases spanning the gap. CDR3 length: 13 amino acids. CDR3 nucleotide sequence: TGTGCCAGCAGCGCCAATCAGGGGTCCATTCAGTACTTC. Its translation: CASSANQGSIQYF.

This clonotype was seen many times. The chain uses TRBV20-1 and TRBJ2-5; D perhaps matches TRBD1 (6 bases). Germline V CDR1 and CDR2: DFQATT, SNEGSKA (reference sequence). Deletions cut 1 base from V and 0 bases from J, with 15 bases between. The length of the CDR3 is 16 residues. In DNA form, the CDR3 reads TGCAGTGCTAGAGTGGTGACAGGAATCCACCAAGAGACCCAGTACTTC. It translates to CSARVVTGIHQETQYF.